One T cell receptor beta chain is described in this entry. This specimen comes from a study of blood T cell repertoires in COVID-19. This CDR3 region has 15 residues. Germline V gene sequence: CDR1 SGHKS, CDR2 YYEKEE (reference sequence). Trimming removed 0 bases at V and 7 bases at J, with 11 bases between. TCRdb's copy holds only in-frame clones and misses some; the assay was immunoSEQ multiplex PCR. The sample consists of about 80,000 clones, approximately 82% of them appearing once. Sequenced input: peripheral blood. The TCR comes from a human donor in a cohort sampled during active COVID-19. V is TRBV5-5 and J is TRBJ1-6; D gene unclear. CDR3 region: CASSLEGRGNSPLHF. The CDR3 DNA reads TGTGCCAGCAGCTTGGAAGGTCGGGGAAATTCACCCCTCCACTTT.